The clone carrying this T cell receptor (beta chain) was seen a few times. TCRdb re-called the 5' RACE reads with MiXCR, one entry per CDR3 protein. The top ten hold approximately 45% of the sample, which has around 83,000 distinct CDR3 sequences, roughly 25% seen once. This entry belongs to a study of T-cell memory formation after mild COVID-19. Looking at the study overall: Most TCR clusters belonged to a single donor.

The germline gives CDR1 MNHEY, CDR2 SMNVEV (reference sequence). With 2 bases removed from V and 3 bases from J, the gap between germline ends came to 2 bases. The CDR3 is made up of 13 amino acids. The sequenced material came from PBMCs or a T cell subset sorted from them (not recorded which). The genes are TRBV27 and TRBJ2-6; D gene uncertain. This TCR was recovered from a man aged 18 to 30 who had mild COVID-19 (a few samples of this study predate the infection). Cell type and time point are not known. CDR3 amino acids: CASSLVGANVLTF. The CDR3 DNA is TGTGCCAGCAGTTTAGTTGGGGCCAACGTCCTGACTTTC.